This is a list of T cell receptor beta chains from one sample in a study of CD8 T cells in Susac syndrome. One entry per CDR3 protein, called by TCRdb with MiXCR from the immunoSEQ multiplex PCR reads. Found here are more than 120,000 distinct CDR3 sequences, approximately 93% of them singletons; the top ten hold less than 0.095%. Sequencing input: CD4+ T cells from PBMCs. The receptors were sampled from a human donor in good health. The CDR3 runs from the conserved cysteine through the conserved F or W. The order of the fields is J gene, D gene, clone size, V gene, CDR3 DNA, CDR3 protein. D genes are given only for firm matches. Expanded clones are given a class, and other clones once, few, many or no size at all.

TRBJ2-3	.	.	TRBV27	TGTGCCAGCAGTCCCCTCCGATGGGGGGATGGAGATACGCAGTATTTT	CASSPLRWGDGDTQYF
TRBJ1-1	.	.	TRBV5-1	TGCGCCAGCACCCTAGAGGGTAGGAACACTGAAGCTTTCTTT	CASTLEGRNTEAFF
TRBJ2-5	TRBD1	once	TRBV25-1	TGTGCCAGCGCCTGGACAGGGGTTAGGGAGACCCAGTACTTC	CASAWTGVRETQYF
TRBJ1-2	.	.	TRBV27	TGTGCCAGCAGTTTATCCCCCCTATCAGGGAAGGATGGCTACACCTTC	CASSLSPLSGKDGYTF
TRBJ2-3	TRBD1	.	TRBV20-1	TGCAGTGCCAATCCGTGGGACAGGGAGGTCGATACGCAGTATTTT	CSANPWDREVDTQYF
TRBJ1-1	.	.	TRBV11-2	TGTGCCAGCAGCTTCTCGGGGAACTTCCAAAACGAAGCTTTCTTT	CASSFSGNFQNEAFF
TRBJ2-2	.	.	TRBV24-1	TGTGCCACCAGTGATAATGGTATGGGTACCGGGGAGCTGTTTTTT	CATSDNGMGTGELFF
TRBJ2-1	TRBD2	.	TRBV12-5	TGTGCTAGTGGTCCCGGGACTAGCTCTGAGCAGTTCTTC	CASGPGTSSEQFF
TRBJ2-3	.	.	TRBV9	TGTGCCAGCAGCGTAGTACCAGGGGGGAGCACAGATACGCAGTATTTT	CASSVVPGGSTDTQYF
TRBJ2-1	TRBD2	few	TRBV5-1	TGCGCCAGCGCTACTAGCGGGCTTTACAATGAGCAGTTCTTC	CASATSGLYNEQFF
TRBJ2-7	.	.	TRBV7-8	TGTGCCAGCAGCTTAGGGGGAGTGAGTGACGAGCAGTACTTC	CASSLGGVSDEQYF
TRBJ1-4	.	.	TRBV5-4	TGTGCCAGCAGCTTGGAGGGAGGGAATGAAAAACTGTTTTTT	CASSLEGGNEKLFF
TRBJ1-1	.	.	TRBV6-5	TGTGCCACGGGGACACCCACTGAAGCTTTCTTT	CATGTPTEAFF
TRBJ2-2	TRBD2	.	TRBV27	TGTGCCAGCAGCCCCCTCGGGGGGGATGCCGGGGAGCTGTTTTTT	CASSPLGGDAGELFF
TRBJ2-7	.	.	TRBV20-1	TGCAGTGCCGGGGAGGGGGGCTATTCCGAGCAGTACTTC	CSAGEGGYSEQYF
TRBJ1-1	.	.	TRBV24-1	TGTGCCACCAGTGATCCCCCGTGCTTTGAAGCTTTCTTT	CATSDPPCFEAFF
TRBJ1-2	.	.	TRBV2	TGTGCCAGCAGATGGGGAGGGATCTCACGCTTTGACTATGGCTACACCTTC	CASRWGGISRFDYGYTF
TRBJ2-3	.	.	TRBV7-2	TGTGCCAGCAGCTTAGTCCAGGGGAGAGATACGCAGTATTTT	CASSLVQGRDTQYF
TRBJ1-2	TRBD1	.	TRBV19	TGTGCCAGTAGTATTGGCCAGGGGGCGGTTTATGGCTACACCTTC	CASSIGQGAVYGYTF
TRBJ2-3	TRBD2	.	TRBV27	TGTGCCAGCAGTTTGTCGTCCGCCGGGAGGAGGACAGATACGCAGTATTTT	CASSLSSAGRRTDTQYF
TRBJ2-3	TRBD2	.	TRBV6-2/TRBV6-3	TGTGCCAGCAGCTGGACTAGCGGGTCCCTTACGCAGTATTTT	CASSWTSGSLTQYF
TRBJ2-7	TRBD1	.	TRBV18	TGTGCCAGCTCAAGCGCGGACAGGGACGAGCAGTACTTC	CASSSADRDEQYF
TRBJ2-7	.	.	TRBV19	TGTGCCAGTAGTACCGCCAGGGAGTACGAGCAGTACTTC	CASSTAREYEQYF
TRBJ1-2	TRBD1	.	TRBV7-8	TGTGCCAGCAGCCCACAGTCAGAGGGACAGGGAGGCTACACCTTC	CASSPQSEGQGGYTF
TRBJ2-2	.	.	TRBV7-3	TGTGCCAGCAGCCCCTCCATCGGCGGGGAGCTGTTTTTT	CASSPSIGGELFF
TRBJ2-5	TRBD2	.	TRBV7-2	TGTGCCAGCAGCTTAGGACTAGCGAGGGAGACCCAGTACTTC	CASSLGLARETQYF
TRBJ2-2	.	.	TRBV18	TGTGCCAGCTCACCACCGCAGGGGTTCACCGGGGAGCTGTTTTTT	CASSPPQGFTGELFF
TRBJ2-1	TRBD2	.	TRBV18	TGTGCCACCTCACCGTTAGCGGGAGGTGGTGAGCAGTTCTTC	CATSPLAGGGEQFF
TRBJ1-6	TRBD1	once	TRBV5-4	TGTGCCAGCAGCTCCGAAATGGGACAGTATAATTCACCCCTCCACTTT	CASSSEMGQYNSPLHF
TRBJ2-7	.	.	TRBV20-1	TGCAGTGCTAGAGATGATCGAAAGCAGTACTTC	CSARDDRKQYF
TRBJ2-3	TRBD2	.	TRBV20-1	TGCAGTGCTAGAGATACGGGAGGGCCGGGTACGCAGTATTTT	CSARDTGGPGTQYF
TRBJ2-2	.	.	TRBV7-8	TGTGCCAGCAGCCCCGGAGCCCTCGGGGAGCTGTTTTTT	CASSPGALGELFF
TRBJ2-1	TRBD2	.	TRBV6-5	TGTGCCAGCAGTTACGACGGGAGGGTTGATGAGCAGTTCTTC	CASSYDGRVDEQFF
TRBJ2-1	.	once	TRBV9	TGTGCCAGCAGCGTAGTGGCCTCACGGGGGAGTGAGCAGTTCTTC	CASSVVASRGSEQFF
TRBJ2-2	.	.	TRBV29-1	TGCAGCGTTGGCGGGACTGCGAACACCGGGGAGCTGTTTTTT	CSVGGTANTGELFF
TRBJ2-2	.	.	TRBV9	TGTGCCAGCGGACAGAACACCGGGGAGCTGTTTTTT	CASGQNTGELFF
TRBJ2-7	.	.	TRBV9	TGTGCCAGCAGCGTAGACGGAGGCTACTACGAGCAGTACTTC	CASSVDGGYYEQYF
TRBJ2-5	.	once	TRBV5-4	TGTGCCAGCAGTCCCCCGGGCCGTGGAGACCAAGAGACCCAGTACTTC	CASSPPGRGDQETQYF
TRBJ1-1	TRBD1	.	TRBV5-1	TGCGCCAGCAGCTCAGGACAGGAGTTCATGAACACTGAAGCTTTCTTT	CASSSGQEFMNTEAFF
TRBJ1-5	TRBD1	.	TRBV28	TGTGCCAGCGCGACAGGGAATCAGCCCCAGCATTTT	CASATGNQPQHF
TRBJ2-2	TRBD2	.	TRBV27	TGTGCCAGCTTCGGGCTAGCGGGAGGAACCGGGGAGCTGTTTTTT	CASFGLAGGTGELFF
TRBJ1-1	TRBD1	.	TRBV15	TGTGCCACCAGCAGACCGGGACAGGGGGCGTACACTGAAGCTTTCTTT	CATSRPGQGAYTEAFF
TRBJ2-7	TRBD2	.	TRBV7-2	TGTGCCAGCAGCTGGGAGGGCCGGTACGAGCAGTACTTC	CASSWEGRYEQYF
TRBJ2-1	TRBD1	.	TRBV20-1	TGCAGTGCTAGAACGGGACAGGGGGCTGGGTACAATGAGCAGTTCTTC	CSARTGQGAGYNEQFF
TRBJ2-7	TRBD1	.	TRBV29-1	TGCAGCGCGGGACAGGGGGTCTCCTACGAGCAGTACTTC	CSAGQGVSYEQYF
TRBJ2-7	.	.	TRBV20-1	TGCAGTGCTAGAGATTTACAGGGAGGCGAGCAGTACTTC	CSARDLQGGEQYF
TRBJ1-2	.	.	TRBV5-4	TGTGCCAGCAGCCCGGATGCTAACTATGGCTACACCTTC	CASSPDANYGYTF
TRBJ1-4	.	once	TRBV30	TGTGCCTGGAGTGTAGGTGCAGGGTCGAATGAAAAACTGTTTTTT	CAWSVGAGSNEKLFF
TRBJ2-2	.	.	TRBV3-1	TGTGCCAGCAGCCAAGTGGGGGGCGTCCCGGCCGGGGAGCTGTTTTTT	CASSQVGGVPAGELFF
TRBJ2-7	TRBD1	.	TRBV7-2	TGTGCCAGCAGCTCCCCCCTGGGACAGGGTGCCTACGAGCAGTACTTC	CASSSPLGQGAYEQYF
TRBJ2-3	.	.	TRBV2	TGTGCCAGCAGGTGGGCGGCCTCAGCGGATACGCAGTATTTT	CASRWAASADTQYF
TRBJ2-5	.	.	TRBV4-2	TGTGCCAGCAGCACCGACAGGAAAGAGACCCAGTACTTC	CASSTDRKETQYF
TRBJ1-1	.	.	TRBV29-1	TGCAGCGTTGACTGGAGTAACACTGAAGCTTTCTTT	CSVDWSNTEAFF
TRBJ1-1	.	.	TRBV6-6	TGTGCCAGCAGTTACTCCCCGGGGAGAATAAACACTGAAGCTTTCTTT	CASSYSPGRINTEAFF